The rows below give T cell receptor beta chains drawn from one sample of a study of regulatory T cells. The data were produced by immunoSEQ multiplex PCR, yet TCRdb's version contains in-frame clones alone and is incomplete. The sample consists of about 35,000 clones, about nine tenths of them appearing once. What was sequenced was conventional CD4+ T cells sorted from blood. The receptor set was obtained from a person aged 18-29 years with CD3G deficiency. Both conserved end residues are part of each CDR3. A D gene is named only where the DNA matches it firmly.

CASSLEGGGRQYF TGTGCCAGCAGCTTAGAAGGCGGGGGTAGGCAGTACTTC TRBJ2-7 TRBV7-9 TRBD2
CASSPLLGDTQYF TGTGCCAGCTCACCACTTCTGGGGGATACGCAGTATTTT TRBJ2-3 TRBV18 NA
CASSRSGLSDEQFF TGTGCCAGCAGTCGGTCAGGGCTTTCCGATGAGCAGTTCTTC TRBJ2-1 TRBV28 NA
CASSLGTSGPGQQYF TGTGCCAGCAGCTTAGGGACTAGCGGGCCCGGCCAGCAGTACTTC TRBJ2-7 TRBV7-8 TRBD2
CASSRHSGVAGDTQYF TGTGCCAGCAGTCGCCATTCAGGGGTAGCGGGAGATACGCAGTATTTT TRBJ2-3 TRBV28 NA
CASSPFLGTSGTGELFF TGTGCCAGCAGCCCCTTTTTAGGGACTAGCGGGACCGGGGAGCTGTTTTTT TRBJ2-2 TRBV11-2 TRBD2
CASSVRREGDTQYF TGTGCCAGCAGTGTACGGCGGGAGGGGGATACGCAGTATTTT TRBJ2-3 TRBV6-1 TRBD2
CASSVQTRQGHSYEQYF TGTGCCAGCAGTGTCCAGACGAGACAGGGGCACTCCTACGAGCAGTACTTC TRBJ2-7 TRBV6-1 TRBD1
CASSWGLDTDTQYF TGCGCCAGCAGCTGGGGACTCGACACAGATACGCAGTATTTT TRBJ2-3 TRBV5-1 NA
CASSLQASSYNEQFF TGTGCCAGCAGTTTGCAGGCGAGCTCCTACAATGAGCAGTTCTTC TRBJ2-1 TRBV28 NA
CASSHDIESSTQHF TGTGCCAGCAGCCATGACATCGAATCTTCCACCCAGCATTTT TRBJ1-5 TRBV21-1 NA